These 15 T cell receptor beta chains were sequenced from one sample in a study of spatial heterogeneity in lung cancer. Study-level findings and limits: Counts of expanded alpha and beta TCRs within tumors tracked the tumor nonsynonymous mutation count.

Time point noted: sample taken at primary tumor resection. Which antigens these TCRs recognize remains unknown. MiXCR, run by TCRdb on the 5' RACE reads, gives a single entry per CDR3 protein. The table records over 10,000 distinct CDR3 sequences, under 7% of them present only once. The input for sequencing was lung tumor tissue, taken at surgery. Receptors originate from a female donor with early-stage non-small cell lung cancer.

This clonotype was observed many times. For the CDR3, the DNA is TGCAGTGCTAGAGGCCCCCGGTTCAGATTGAGTGGCTACACCTTC. As protein: CSARGPRFRLSGYTF. J is TRBJ1-2 and V is TRBV20-1, with D unclear. CDR3 size: 15 residues. The V gene lost 1 base and the J gene lost 7 bases, with 19 bases spanning the gap. Germline assignment: CDR1 DFQATT and CDR2 SNEGSKA (reference sequence).

This clonotype showed up many times. The rearrangement links TRBV12-3 or TRBV12-4 to TRBJ1-5; D may be TRBD1 (5 bases). This CDR3 comprises 14 residues. The germline V and J ends were trimmed by 4 bases and 0 bases, with 7 bases remaining between them. The CDR3 loop reads CASSSQGSNQPQHF. The CDR3 bases are TGTGCCAGCAGTTCTCAGGGTAGCAATCAGCCCCAGCATTTT.

This clonotype was observed a handful of times. The chain is built from TRBV5-1 and TRBJ1-5; D unclear. The ends were cut back, 4 bases at V and 2 bases at J, with 13 bases in the middle. Germline-derived CDR1 and CDR2 are SGHRS and YFSETQ. The CDR3 is 15 amino acids. CDR3 sequence reads: CASSLGPEGNQPQHF. CDR3 sequence (DNA): TGCGCCAGCAGCCTGGGCCCGGAAGGCAATCAGCCCCAGCATTTT.

This clonotype was seen repeatedly, ten times or more. The chain couples TRBV28 to TRBJ2-3; TRBD1 matches 8 bases. With 2 bases clipped from V and 6 bases from J, the junction kept 4 bases outside the gene matches. CDR1 is MDHEN and CDR2 is SYDVKM in the germline V gene. The CDR3 is 14 residues long. CDR3 nucleotide sequence: TGTGCCAGCAGTTTACAGGGGGCGCGGGATACGCAGTATTTT. Its translation is CASSLQGARDTQYF. Full variable domain (rest looked up from reference TRBV28 and TRBJ2-3): DVKVTQSSRYLVKRTGEKVFLECVQDMDHENMFWYRQDPGLGLRLIYFSYDVKMKEKGDIPEGYSVSREKKERFSLILESASTNQTSMYLCASSLQGARDTQYFGPGTRLTVL.

This clonotype has a count of ten or more. This chain links TRBV23-1 with TRBJ2-2, with TRBD2 matching over 14 bases. TRBV23-1 is an ORF, and what it does is uncertain. The CDR3 has 16 residues. With 5 bases clipped from V and 4 bases from J, the junction kept 3 bases outside the gene matches. CDR3: CASSRLAGGPTGELFF. The CDR3 coding sequence is TGCGCCAGCAGTAGACTAGCGGGGGGGCCCACCGGGGAGCTGTTTTTT.

This clonotype appeared many times. The CDR3 sequence: CASRALAGGSYEQYF. The CDR3 DNA is TGTGCCAGTAGGGCATTGGCGGGGGGATCCTACGAGCAGTACTTC. The V gene is TRBV19, the J gene TRBJ2-7; 8 bases are a match to TRBD2. This CDR3 contains 15 residues. Germline lookup yields CDR1 LNHDA and CDR2 SQIVND (reference sequence). The junction had 8 bases not matched to a gene; V was cut back by 6 bases and J by 1 base.

This clonotype was picked up many times. The rearrangement uses TRBV6-5 and TRBJ2-2; D possibly uses TRBD1 or TRBD2 (5 bases each). Trimming left V 4 bases short and J 5 bases short, with 8 bases between. Germline-derived CDR1 and CDR2 are MNHEY and SVGAGI. The CDR3 is 13 residues long. The CDR3 here is CASSSWGTGELFF. Here the CDR3 DNA reads TGTGCCAGCAGTTCCTGGGGGACCGGGGAGCTGTTTTTT.

This clonotype was observed at least ten times. The chain employs TRBV7-2 and TRBJ2-7; 7 bases are a match to TRBD2. The V gene's germline CDR1 is SGHTA and CDR2 FQGNSA. Germline trimming cut 5 bases from V and 2 bases from J; bases unmatched to any gene: 6. CDR3 size: 14 residues. The CDR3 is CASSPGLWPYEQYF. Here the CDR3 DNA reads TGTGCCAGCAGCCCGGGACTATGGCCCTACGAGCAGTACTTC.

This clonotype was observed a few times. This chain joins TRBV6-6 and TRBJ2-2; no clear D. Germline V gives CDR1 MNHNY, CDR2 SVGAGI (reference sequence). V lost 5 bases and J lost 2, with 3 bases in between. The CDR3 length is 12 residues. The CDR3 DNA reads TGTGCCAGCAGTGGAAACACCGGGGAGCTGTTTTTT. Protein product: CASSGNTGELFF.

Judged by abundance, this clonotype is medium-sized. V usage is TRBV4-2 and J usage is TRBJ2-1; 8 bases match TRBD2. The V gene end was trimmed by 0 bases and the J gene end by 4 bases; junction bases not matched to a gene: 8. The V gene's germline CDR1 is LGHNA and CDR2 YNFKEQ. The CDR3 spans 17 residues. CDR3 in amino acids: CASSQDPLSGAYNEQFF. The CDR3 bases are TGTGCCAGCAGCCAAGATCCCCTTAGCGGGGCGTACAATGAGCAGTTCTTC.

At least ten counts were recorded for this clonotype. The V call is TRBV10-3, the J call TRBJ1-6, with 7 bases identical to TRBD1. The CDR3 is 14 residues long. Germline V gives CDR1 ENHRY, CDR2 SYGVKD. The trim removed 6 bases at V and 5 bases at J, leaving 4 bases unmatched. CDR3 sequence reads: CAIRETGHNSPLHF. CDR3 in DNA: TGTGCCATCAGAGAGACAGGGCATAATTCACCCCTCCACTTT.

This clonotype was observed at least ten times. The rearrangement joins TRBV7-2 to TRBJ2-4; D is unclear. V lost 1 base and J 0 bases, leaving 7 bases between the germline ends. The CDR3 has 15 residues. The germline gives CDR1 SGHTA, CDR2 FQGNSA. CDR3 DNA sequence: TGTGCCAGCAGCTTAGGTGGTTTAGCCAAAAACATTCAGTACTTC. It encodes CASSLGGLAKNIQYF.

This clonotype occurred many times. The chain uses TRBV6-5 and TRBJ2-5; possible D gene TRBD1, 6 bases. Germline V gene sequence: CDR1 MNHEY, CDR2 SVGAGI. V lost 3 bases and J lost 5, with 10 bases in between. The CDR3 is made up of 13 amino acids. CDR3 in DNA: TGTGCCAGCAGTTATCGAGGACAGGAGACCCAGTACTTC. Translated, it gives CASSYRGQETQYF.

This clonotype was recorded at least ten times. The chain combines TRBV7-9 with TRBJ2-1; D gene unclear. Looked up from germline, CDR1 is SEHNR and CDR2 is FQNEAQ (reference sequence). V shed 3 bases and J shed 3 bases, with 9 bases lying between them. The CDR3 runs 14 residues. CDR3 nucleotide sequence: TGTGCCAGCAGCTTGGGTCCCGTCTACAATGAGCAGTTCTTC. It translates to CASSLGPVYNEQFF.

This clonotype came up many times. V usage is TRBV7-2 and J usage is TRBJ2-1; 9 nucleotides match TRBD2. J gave up 12 bases and V 2 bases, and 8 bases lay outside the gene matches. This CDR3 has 14 residues. Germline V gene lookup returns CDR1 SGHTA and CDR2 FQGNSA. This CDR3 reads CASSLSLAGRWQFF. The CDR3 nucleotides are TGTGCCAGCAGCTTAAGTCTAGCGGGGAGGTGGCAGTTCTTC.